The sequence of this TCR beta chain was determined in a study of cytomegalovirus exposure and HLA in healthy donors. There are 16 residues in the CDR3. In germline, CDR1 is MNHNS, CDR2 SASEGT. V was pared by 4 bases and J by 6 bases, with 9 bases of the junction left unmatched. Researchers ran the PCR with 60 Vbeta and 13 Jbeta primers. TCRdb keeps only in-frame clones here, not all; method: immunoSEQ multiplex PCR. The sample lists about 170,000 clones, around 80% seen once, with about 4.3% in the top ten. Note on this clone: The antigen is undetermined.

Study-level results: A later analysis revealed that TCR association rates differed between HLA loci, peaking at DRB1 and bottoming out at HLA-C. Most TCR sequences proved rare, with some public TCRs found in many donors.

This sequence originates from a woman aged 45-65 years in good health and CMV-seropositive. The source material was PBMCs. The rearrangement uses TRBV6-1 and TRBJ1-5; the match to TRBD1 covers 10 bases. In DNA form, the CDR3 reads TGTGCCAGCAGTGCCTTGACAGGGGGCGACGGTCAGCCCCAGCATTTT. Protein: CASSALTGGDGQPQHF.